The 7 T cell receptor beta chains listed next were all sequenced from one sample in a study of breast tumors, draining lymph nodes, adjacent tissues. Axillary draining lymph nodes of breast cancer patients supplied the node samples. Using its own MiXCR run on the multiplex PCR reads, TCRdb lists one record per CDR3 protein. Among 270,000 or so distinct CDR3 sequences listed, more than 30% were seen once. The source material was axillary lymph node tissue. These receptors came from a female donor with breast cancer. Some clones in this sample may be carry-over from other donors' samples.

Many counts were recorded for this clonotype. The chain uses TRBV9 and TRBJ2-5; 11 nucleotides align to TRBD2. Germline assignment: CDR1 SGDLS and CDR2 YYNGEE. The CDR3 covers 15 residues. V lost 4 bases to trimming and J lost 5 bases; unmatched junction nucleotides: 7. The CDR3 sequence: CASSSGTSGGETQYF. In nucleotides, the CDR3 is TGTGCCAGCAGCTCCGGGACTAGCGGAGGGGAGACCCAGTACTTC.

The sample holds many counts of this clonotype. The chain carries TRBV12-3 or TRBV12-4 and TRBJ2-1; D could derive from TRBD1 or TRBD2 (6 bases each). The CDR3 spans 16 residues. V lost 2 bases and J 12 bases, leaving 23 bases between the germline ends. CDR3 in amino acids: CASSLRGFGGGAVQFF. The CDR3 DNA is TGTGCCAGCAGTTTAAGGGGATTCGGAGGGGGTGCGGTGCAGTTCTTC.

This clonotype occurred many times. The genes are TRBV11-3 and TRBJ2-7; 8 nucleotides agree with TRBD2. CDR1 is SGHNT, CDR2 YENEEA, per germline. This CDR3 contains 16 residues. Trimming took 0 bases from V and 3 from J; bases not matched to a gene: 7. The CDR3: CASSLDSTSDYYEQYF. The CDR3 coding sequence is TGTGCCAGCAGCTTAGATTCGACTAGCGATTACTACGAGCAGTACTTC.

The CDR3 DNA sequence: TGCAGTGCTGGACCTCGGTTGGGAAAAAACATTCAGTACTTC. Its protein product is CSAGPRLGKNIQYF. The chain employs TRBV20-1 and TRBJ2-4; D unclear. Trimming stripped 5 bases from V and 4 bases from J, with 15 bases between. CDR3 length equals 14 residues. Germline values: CDR1 DFQATT, CDR2 SNEGSKA (reference sequence).

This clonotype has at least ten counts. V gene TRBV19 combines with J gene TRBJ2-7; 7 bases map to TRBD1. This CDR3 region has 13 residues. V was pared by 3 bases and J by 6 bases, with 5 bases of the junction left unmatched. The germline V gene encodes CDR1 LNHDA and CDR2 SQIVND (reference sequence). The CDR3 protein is CASSIYRGSEQYF. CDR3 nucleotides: TGTGCCAGTAGTATTTACAGGGGTTCCGAGCAGTACTTC.

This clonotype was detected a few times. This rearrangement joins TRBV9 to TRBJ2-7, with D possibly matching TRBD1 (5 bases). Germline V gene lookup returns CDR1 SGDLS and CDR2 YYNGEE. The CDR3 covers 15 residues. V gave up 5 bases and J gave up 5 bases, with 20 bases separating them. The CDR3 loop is CASSVGTFAGNEQYF. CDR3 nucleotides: TGTGCCAGCAGTGTGGGAACGTTCGCAGGGAACGAGCAGTACTTC.

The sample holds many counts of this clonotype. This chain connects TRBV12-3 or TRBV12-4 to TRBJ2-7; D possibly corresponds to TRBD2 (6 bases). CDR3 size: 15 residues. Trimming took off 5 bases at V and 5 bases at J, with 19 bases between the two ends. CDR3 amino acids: CASSPPGLLEHEQYF. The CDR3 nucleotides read TGTGCCAGCAGTCCACCGGGACTCCTGGAGCACGAGCAGTACTTC.